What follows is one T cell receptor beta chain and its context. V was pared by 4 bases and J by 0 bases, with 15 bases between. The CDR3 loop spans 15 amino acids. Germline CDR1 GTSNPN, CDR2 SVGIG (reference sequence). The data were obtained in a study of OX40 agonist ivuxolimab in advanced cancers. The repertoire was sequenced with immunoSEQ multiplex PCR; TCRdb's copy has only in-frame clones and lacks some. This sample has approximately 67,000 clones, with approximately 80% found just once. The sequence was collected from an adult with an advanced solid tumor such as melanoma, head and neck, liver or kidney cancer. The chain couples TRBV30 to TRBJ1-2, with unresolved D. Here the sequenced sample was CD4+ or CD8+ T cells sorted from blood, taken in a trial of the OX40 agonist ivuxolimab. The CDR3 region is CAWTEGRQANYGYTF. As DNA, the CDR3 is TGTGCCTGGACGGAAGGACGGCAAGCTAACTATGGCTACACCTTC.